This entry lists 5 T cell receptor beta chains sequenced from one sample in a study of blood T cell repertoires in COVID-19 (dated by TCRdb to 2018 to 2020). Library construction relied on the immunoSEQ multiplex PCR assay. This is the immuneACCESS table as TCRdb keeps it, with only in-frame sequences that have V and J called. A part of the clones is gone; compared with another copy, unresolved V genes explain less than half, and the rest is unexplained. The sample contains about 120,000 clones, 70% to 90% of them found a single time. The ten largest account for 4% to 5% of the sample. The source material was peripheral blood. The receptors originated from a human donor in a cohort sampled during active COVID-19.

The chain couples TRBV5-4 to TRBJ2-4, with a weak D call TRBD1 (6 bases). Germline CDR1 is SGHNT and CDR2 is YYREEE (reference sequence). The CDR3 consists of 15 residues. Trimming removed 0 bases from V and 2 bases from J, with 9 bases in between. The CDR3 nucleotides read TGTGCCAGCAGCTTGGAAACAGGGTCCAAAAACATTCAGTACTTC. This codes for CASSLETGSKNIQYF.

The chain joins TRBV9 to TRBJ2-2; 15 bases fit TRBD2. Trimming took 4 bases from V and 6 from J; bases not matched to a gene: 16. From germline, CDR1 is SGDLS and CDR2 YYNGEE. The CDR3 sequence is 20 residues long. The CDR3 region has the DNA TGTGCCAGCAGCCCGCCCGTATTTCCGGGGACTAGCGGGAGGCCCGGGGAGCTGTTTTTT. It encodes CASSPPVFPGTSGRPGELFF.

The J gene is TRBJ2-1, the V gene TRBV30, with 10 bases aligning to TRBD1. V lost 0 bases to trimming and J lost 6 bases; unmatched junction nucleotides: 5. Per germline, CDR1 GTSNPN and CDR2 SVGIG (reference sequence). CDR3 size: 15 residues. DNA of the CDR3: TGTGCCTGGAGTGTCGGACAGGGGGTAGGCAATGAGCAGTTCTTC. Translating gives CAWSVGQGVGNEQFF. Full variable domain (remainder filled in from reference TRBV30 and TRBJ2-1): SQTIHQWPATLVQPVGSPLSLECTVEGTSNPNLYWYRQAAGRGLQLLFYSVGIGQISSEVPQNLSASRPQDRQFILSSKKLLLSDSGFYLCAWSVGQGVGNEQFFGPGTRLTVL.

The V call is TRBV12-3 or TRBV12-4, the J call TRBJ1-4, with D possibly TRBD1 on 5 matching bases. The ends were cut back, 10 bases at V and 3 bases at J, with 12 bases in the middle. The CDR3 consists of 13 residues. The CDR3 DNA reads TGTGCCATCTTGACAGTCCCTAATGAAAAACTGTTTTTT. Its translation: CAILTVPNEKLFF.

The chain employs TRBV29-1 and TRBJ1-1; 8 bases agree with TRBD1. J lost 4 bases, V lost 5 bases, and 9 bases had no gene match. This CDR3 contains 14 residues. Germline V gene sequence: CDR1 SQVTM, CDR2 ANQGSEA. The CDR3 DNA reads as TGCAGCGTTCCTATGACAGGGGCGGTCACTGAAGCTTTCTTT. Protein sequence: CSVPMTGAVTEAFF.